These 22 T cell receptor beta chains were all obtained from the same sample, sequenced in a study of blood T cell repertoires in COVID-19. The data were produced by immunoSEQ multiplex PCR, yet TCRdb's version contains in-frame clones alone and is incomplete. The sample consists of a few hundred thousand clones, around four fifths of them appearing once. The sample comprised peripheral blood. The receptors here all came from a woman aged 55 to 70 who had recovered from COVID-19.

The J gene is TRBJ2-1, the V gene TRBV5-5, with 7 bases that match TRBD1. Germline-derived CDR1 and CDR2 are SGHKS and YYEKEE (reference sequence). The J segment lost 0 bases and the V segment lost 4 bases, leaving 4 bases of the junction unmatched. CDR3 length: 15 amino acids. CDR3 protein: CASSVQGSSYNEQFF. The CDR3, as DNA: TGTGCCAGCAGCGTACAGGGGAGCTCCTACAATGAGCAGTTCTTC.

V usage is TRBV4-1 and J usage is TRBJ1-2; a possible D gene is TRBD1 (6 bases). The ends were cut back, 0 bases at V and 6 bases at J, with 14 bases in the middle. Germline V CDR1 and CDR2: MGHRA, YSYEKL. The CDR3 covers 15 residues. CDR3 amino acids: CASSQEGSGVHGYTF. The CDR3 nucleotides read TGCGCCAGCAGCCAAGAAGGGTCAGGGGTCCATGGCTACACCTTC.

This rearrangement joins TRBV3-1 (or the pseudogene TRBV3-2) to TRBJ1-2; perhaps TRBD1 as D (6 bases). Germline V gene sequence: CDR1 LGHDT, CDR2 YNNKEL (reference sequence). V was pared by 4 bases and J by 4 bases, with 19 bases between. The CDR3 loop spans 16 amino acids. The CDR3 DNA is TGTGCCAGCAGCCGCGCACTACAGGGATCCCTCTATGGCTACACCTTC. This translates into CASSRALQGSLYGYTF.

The CDR3 sequence: CASSGPRQGYYGYTF. CDR3 DNA sequence: TGCGCCAGCAGCGGGCCTAGGCAGGGCTACTATGGCTACACCTTC. The genes are TRBV5-1 and TRBJ1-2; D is perhaps TRBD1 (5 bases). The CDR3 sequence is 15 residues long. CDR1 is SGHRS and CDR2 is YFSETQ in the germline V gene. V gave up 4 bases and J gave up 3 bases, with 16 bases separating them.

This clone showed up just once. The genes are TRBV6-6 and TRBJ1-1; TRBD1 aligns across 7 bases. CDR1 is MNHNY and CDR2 is SVGAGI in the germline V gene (reference sequence). The CDR3 has 16 amino acids. After removal of 8 bases from V and 3 bases from J, the junction contained 15 bases not matched to a gene. In nucleotides, the CDR3 is TGTGCCAGCGCCTACTTTTTGACAGGGCGGCACACTGAAGCTTTCTTT. Its protein is CASAYFLTGRHTEAFF.

This chain links TRBV9 with TRBJ2-1; 14 bases map to TRBD2. The CDR3 consists of 15 residues. Unmatched junction bases numbered 2, after V lost 3 bases and J lost 6 bases. Germline V lookup: CDR1 SGDLS, CDR2 YYNGEE. The CDR3, as DNA: TGTGCCAGCAGCGCTGGGACTAGCGGGAGCAATGAGCAGTTCTTC. It translates to CASSAGTSGSNEQFF.

The chain joins TRBV29-1 to TRBJ2-7; 7 positions match TRBD1. This CDR3 is 12 amino acids long. The germline V gene encodes CDR1 SQVTM and CDR2 ANQGSEA. With 7 bases clipped from V and 6 bases from J, the junction kept 9 bases outside the gene matches. The CDR3 sequence is CSAKTGHAEQYF. The CDR3 nucleotides read TGCAGCGCGAAGACAGGGCACGCCGAGCAGTACTTC.

The V and J genes are TRBV5-1 and TRBJ2-5, with D possibly TRBD2 on 6 matching bases. V was shortened by 0 bases and J by 2 bases, with 11 bases between the two germline ends. The germline V gene encodes CDR1 SGHRS and CDR2 YFSETQ. This CDR3 region has 15 residues. The CDR3 here is CASSLATGTQETQYF. CDR3 in DNA: TGCGCCAGCAGCTTGGCTACGGGGACTCAAGAGACCCAGTACTTC.

The chain is built from TRBV5-1 and TRBJ2-5; perhaps TRBD1 as D (6 bases). Germline V gives CDR1 SGHRS, CDR2 YFSETQ. The CDR3 spans 13 residues. V lost 5 bases and J lost 10, with 18 bases in between. The CDR3 region has the DNA TGCGCCAGCAGTTCCCAGGGGCCGCAAGACCAGTACTTC. Its translation is CASSSQGPQDQYF. The variable domain in full, completed from reference TRBV5-1 and TRBJ2-5, reads KAGVTQTPRYLIKTRGQQVTLSCSPISGHRSVSWYQQTPGQGLQFLFEYFSETQRNKGNFPGRFSGRQFSNSRSEMNVSTLELGDSALYLCASSSQGPQDQYFGPGTRLLVL.

This clone has just one count. The V call is TRBV27, the J call TRBJ1-2; 7 nucleotides line up with TRBD1. CDR1 MNHEY and CDR2 SMNVEV come from the germline V gene (reference sequence). The CDR3 runs 14 residues. Trimming at V came to 6 bases and at J to 4 bases, leaving 8 bases not matched to a gene. CDR3 bases: TGTGCCAGCAGCGAGGGGGCGTGGGGCTATGGCTACACCTTC. Its protein is CASSEGAWGYGYTF.

This rearrangement joins TRBV25-1 to TRBJ1-1; D gene unclear. This CDR3 region has 14 residues. Germline V gives CDR1 MGHDK, CDR2 SYGVNS. V shed 4 bases and J shed 4 bases, with 13 bases lying between them. CDR3 residues: CASSAPGIVTEAFF. As DNA, the CDR3 is TGTGCCAGCAGTGCGCCAGGTATCGTCACTGAAGCTTTCTTT.

The chain recombines TRBV6-6 with TRBJ1-2, with TRBD1 matching over 7 bases. CDR3 size: 14 residues. In germline, CDR1 is MNHNY, CDR2 SVGAGI (reference sequence). The V segment lost 2 bases and the J segment 4 bases; nucleotides outside the gene matches: 4. The CDR3 protein is CASSYRQGGYGYTF. The CDR3 bases are TGTGCCAGCAGTTACCGCCAGGGGGGCTATGGCTACACCTTC.

The chain is built from TRBV7-8 and TRBJ1-6; 7 bases line up with TRBD1. Germline values: CDR1 SGHVS, CDR2 FQNEAQ. V shed 11 bases and J 0 bases; nucleotides not matched to a gene: 7. This CDR3 is 15 amino acids long. The CDR3 region is CAARQGTSYNSPLHF. The CDR3 DNA sequence: TGTGCCGCAAGACAGGGCACCTCCTATAATTCACCCCTCCACTTT.

Concerning this clone itself: One end of the junction does not line up with germline, which may come from a read error. The chain uses TRBV4-2 and TRBJ2-1, with 13 nucleotides matching TRBD2. Germline V CDR1 and CDR2: LGHNA, YNFKEQ. This CDR3 comprises 19 residues. The CDR3 spells CARSRLTSGGGSSYNEQFF. CDR3 coding DNA: TGTGCCCGCAGCCGGCTAACTAGCGGGGGGGGGAGCTCCTACAATGAGCAGTTCTTC.

V gene TRBV29-1 combines with J gene TRBJ2-5, with TRBD2 matching 8 bases. Trimming took 6 bases from V and 2 from J; bases not matched to a gene: 5. This CDR3 is 13 amino acids long. Per germline, CDR1 SQVTM and CDR2 ANQGSEA. CDR3 sequence (DNA): TGCAGCGTCCGGCCGGGGGGGCAAGAGACCCAGTACTTC. Translated: CSVRPGGQETQYF.

V usage is TRBV5-1 and J usage is TRBJ2-2, with 10 bases that match TRBD2. Looked up from germline, CDR1 is SGHRS and CDR2 is YFSETQ. The CDR3 has 17 amino acids. V was clipped by 4 bases and J by 4 bases; unmatched bases: 10. The CDR3 coding sequence is TGCGCCAGCAGCGGAACCATAGCGGGGGGCTTCACCGGGGAGCTGTTTTTT. Its protein product is CASSGTIAGGFTGELFF.

This clone was picked up one time. The V and J genes are TRBV13 and TRBJ1-6; no reliable D call. The germline V gene has CDR1 PRHDT and CDR2 FYEKMQ (reference sequence). The CDR3 consists of 14 residues. V was pared by 3 bases and J by 7 bases, with 10 bases between. CDR3 sequence (DNA): TGTGCCAGCAGCTTGGACGGGAGGAATTCACCCCTCCACTTT. This encodes CASSLDGRNSPLHF.

This clone has only one observation. V and J are TRBV4-2 and TRBJ2-3; 8 bases line up with TRBD2. The CDR3 spans 15 residues. CDR1 and CDR2 (germline): LGHNA, YNFKEQ. V lost 5 bases and J lost 1; bases outside the gene matches: 5. The CDR3 region is CASSSRGGGTDTQYF. The CDR3 bases are TGTGCCAGCAGCAGTCGGGGGGGCGGCACAGATACGCAGTATTTT.

The chain uses TRBV2 and TRBJ1-2; 8 bases fit TRBD1. This CDR3 contains 14 residues. Trimming at V came to 6 bases and at J to 5 bases, leaving 8 bases not matched to a gene. Germline CDR1 and CDR2: SNHLY and FYNNEI. The CDR3 spells CASSRQGREYGYTF. Written as DNA, the CDR3 is TGTGCCAGCAGCCGACAGGGGAGGGAATATGGCTACACCTTC.

This chain links TRBV27 with TRBJ1-5; TRBD1 agrees at 7 bases. Germline loops: CDR1 MNHEY, CDR2 SMNVEV (reference sequence). J lost 5 bases, V lost 7 bases, and 14 bases had no gene match. This CDR3 is 16 amino acids long. CDR3 residues: CASKGSTGIGDQPQHF. The CDR3 nucleotides read TGTGCCAGCAAGGGTTCGACAGGGATTGGAGATCAGCCCCAGCATTTT.

The chain is built from TRBV5-1 and TRBJ1-2; 8 bases are shared with TRBD1. V dropped 3 bases and J dropped 4; count of bases not matched to a gene: 11. The germline V gene encodes CDR1 SGHRS and CDR2 YFSETQ. CDR3 length: 16 amino acids. The CDR3 here is CASSSQKTGEGYGYTF. CDR3 nucleotides: TGCGCCAGCAGCTCCCAAAAGACAGGGGAGGGCTATGGCTACACCTTC.

The V call is TRBV19, the J call TRBJ1-6, with a possible D match to TRBD1 (5 bases). V lost 5 bases, J lost 0 bases, and 14 bases lay in between. CDR3 length: 17 amino acids. Germline CDR1 is LNHDA and CDR2 is SQIVND (reference sequence). The CDR3 region is CASSPTAWSSYNSPLHF. In DNA form, the CDR3 reads TGTGCCAGTAGTCCGACAGCTTGGAGCTCCTATAATTCACCCCTCCACTTT.